This T cell receptor (beta chain) derives from a study of T-cell memory formation after mild COVID-19. Study-level findings and limits: The SARS-CoV-2 specificity of second-wave clones reaching peak at day 37 remained unverified.

TCRdb redid the calling of the 5' RACE reads with MiXCR, one entry per CDR3 protein. Of more than 350,000 distinct CDR3 sequences in the sample, 20% to 25% were seen once. There are a few counts of this clonotype. The target antigen is unknown. The CDR3 consists of 14 residues. Looked up from germline, CDR1 is KGHSH and CDR2 is LQKENI. V lost 1 base to trimming and J lost 5 bases; unmatched junction nucleotides: 1. This TCR was recovered from an adult woman who had mild COVID-19 (a few samples of this study predate the infection). Cell type and time point are not known. The V gene is TRBV18, the J gene TRBJ1-1; 10 bases agree with TRBD1. The sample taken for sequencing was PBMCs or a T cell subset sorted from them (not recorded which). Written as DNA, the CDR3 is TGTGCCAGCTCACCACTGGACAGGGGGACTGAAGCTTTCTTT. It translates to CASSPLDRGTEAFF.